This TCR beta chain derives from a study of T-cell reconstitution after alpha-beta-depleted transplantation in children. A library of TCRbeta sequences, prepared with unique molecular identifiers, was generated. TCRdb passed the PCR reads through MiXCR, listing each CDR3 protein once. Among some 500,000 distinct CDR3 sequences, roughly 18% were seen once, and the ten largest hold 3.3%. Germline trimming cut 1 base from V and 6 bases from J; bases unmatched to any gene: 9. The CDR3 covers 17 residues. Germline lookup yields CDR1 DFQATT and CDR2 SNEGSKA (reference sequence). The V gene is TRBV20-1, the J gene TRBJ2-1, with 13 bases lining up with TRBD2. The clonotype was recovered from a human donor who donated a stem cell graft to a child with acute lymphoblastic leukemia. This specimen consisted of PBMCs from the stem cell graft donor, obtained from the stem cell graft. The CDR3 reads CSARVGRTSGRANEQFF. DNA for the CDR3: TGCAGTGCTAGAGTAGGCCGGACTAGCGGGAGAGCCAATGAGCAGTTCTTC.